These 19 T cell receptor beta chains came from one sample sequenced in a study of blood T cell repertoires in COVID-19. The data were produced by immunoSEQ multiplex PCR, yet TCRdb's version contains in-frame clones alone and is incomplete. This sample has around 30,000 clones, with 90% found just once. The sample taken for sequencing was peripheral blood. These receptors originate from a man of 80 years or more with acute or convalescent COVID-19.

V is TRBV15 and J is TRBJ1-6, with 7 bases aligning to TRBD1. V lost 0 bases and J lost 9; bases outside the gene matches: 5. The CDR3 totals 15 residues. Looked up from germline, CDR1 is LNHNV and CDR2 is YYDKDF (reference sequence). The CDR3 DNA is TGTGCCACCAGCAGAGACCCACAGGGGAGTTCACCCCTCCACTTT. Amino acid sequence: CATSRDPQGSSPLHF.

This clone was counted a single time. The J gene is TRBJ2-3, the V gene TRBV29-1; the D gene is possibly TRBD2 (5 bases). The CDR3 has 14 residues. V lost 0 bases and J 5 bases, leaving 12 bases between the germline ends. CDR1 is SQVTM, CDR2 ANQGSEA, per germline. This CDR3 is CSVEENGAEDTQYF. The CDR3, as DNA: TGCAGCGTTGAAGAGAACGGAGCGGAAGATACGCAGTATTTT.

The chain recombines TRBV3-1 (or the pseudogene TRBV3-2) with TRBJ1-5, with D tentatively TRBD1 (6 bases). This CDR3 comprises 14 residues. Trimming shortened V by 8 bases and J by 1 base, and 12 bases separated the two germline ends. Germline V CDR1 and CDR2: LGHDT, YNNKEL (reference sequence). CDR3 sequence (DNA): TGTGCCAGCTCCAGGGGAAGAAGCAATCAGCCCCAGCATTTT. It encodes CASSRGRSNQPQHF.

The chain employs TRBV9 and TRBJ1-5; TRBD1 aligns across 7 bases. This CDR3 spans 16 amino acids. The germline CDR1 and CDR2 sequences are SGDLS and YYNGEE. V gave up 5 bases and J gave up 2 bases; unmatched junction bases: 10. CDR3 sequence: CASSRGIGQGNQPQHF. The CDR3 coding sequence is TGTGCCAGCAGTCGGGGTATAGGACAGGGCAATCAGCCCCAGCATTTT.

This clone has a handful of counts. CDR3 region: CASSKTSGGAADTQYF. The DNA for the CDR3 is TGTGCCAGCAGCAAGACTAGCGGGGGGGCCGCGGATACGCAGTATTTT. The gene calls are TRBV5-4 and TRBJ2-3; TRBD2 agrees at 14 bases. Germline CDR1 is SGHNT and CDR2 is YYREEE (reference sequence). J lost 6 bases, V lost 4 bases, and 7 bases had no gene match. The CDR3 runs 16 residues.

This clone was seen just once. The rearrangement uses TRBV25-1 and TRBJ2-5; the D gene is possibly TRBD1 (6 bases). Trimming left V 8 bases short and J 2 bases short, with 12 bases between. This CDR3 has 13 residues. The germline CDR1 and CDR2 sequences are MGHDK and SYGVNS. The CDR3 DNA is TGTGCCAGCGGACAGTACGGACAAGAGACCCAGTACTTC. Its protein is CASGQYGQETQYF.

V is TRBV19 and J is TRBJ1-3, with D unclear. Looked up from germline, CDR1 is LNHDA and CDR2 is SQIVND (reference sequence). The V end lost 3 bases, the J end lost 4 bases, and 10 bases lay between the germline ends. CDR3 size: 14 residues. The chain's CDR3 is CASSMSGGGNTIYF. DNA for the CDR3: TGTGCCAGTAGTATGTCAGGAGGCGGAAACACCATATATTTT.

This CDR3 is CASSLGLAGVAEQFF. In DNA form, the CDR3 reads TGTGCCAGCAGCTTAGGACTAGCGGGGGTAGCTGAGCAGTTCTTC. The J gene is TRBJ2-1, the V gene TRBV11-2; 12 bases are shared with TRBD2. Trimming cost V 1 base and J 9 bases; bases outside gene matches: 4. This CDR3 spans 15 amino acids. Looked up from germline, CDR1 is SGHAT and CDR2 is FQNNGV.

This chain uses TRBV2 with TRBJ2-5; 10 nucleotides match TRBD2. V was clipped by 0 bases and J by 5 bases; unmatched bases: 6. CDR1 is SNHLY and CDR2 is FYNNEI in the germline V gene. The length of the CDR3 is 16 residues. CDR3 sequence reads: CASSEALAGGAETQYF. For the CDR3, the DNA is TGTGCCAGCAGTGAAGCGTTAGCGGGGGGTGCGGAGACCCAGTACTTC.

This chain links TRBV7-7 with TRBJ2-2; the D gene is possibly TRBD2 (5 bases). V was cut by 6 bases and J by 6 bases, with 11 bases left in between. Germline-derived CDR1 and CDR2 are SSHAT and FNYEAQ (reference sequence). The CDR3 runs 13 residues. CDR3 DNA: TGTGCCAGCAGGAGGGATTGGGCCGGGGAGCTGTTTTTT. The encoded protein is CASRRDWAGELFF. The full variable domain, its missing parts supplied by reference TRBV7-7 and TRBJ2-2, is GAGVSQSPRYKVTKRGQDVTLRCDPISSHATLYWYQQALGQGPEFLTYFNYEAQPDKSGLPSDRFSAERPEGSISTLTIQRTEQRDSAMYRCASRRDWAGELFFGEGSRLTVL.

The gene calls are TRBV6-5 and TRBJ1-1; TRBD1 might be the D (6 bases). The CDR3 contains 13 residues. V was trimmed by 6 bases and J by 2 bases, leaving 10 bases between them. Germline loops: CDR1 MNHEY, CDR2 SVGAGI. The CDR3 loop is CASREGTNTEAFF. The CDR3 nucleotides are TGTGCCAGCAGAGAGGGGACAAACACTGAAGCTTTCTTT.

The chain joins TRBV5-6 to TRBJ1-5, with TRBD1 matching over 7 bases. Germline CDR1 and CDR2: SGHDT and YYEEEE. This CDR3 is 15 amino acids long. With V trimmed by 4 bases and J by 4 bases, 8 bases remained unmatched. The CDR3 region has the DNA TGTGCCAGCAGCCCTCGGGGACAGCCTAATCAGCCCCAGCATTTT. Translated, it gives CASSPRGQPNQPQHF.

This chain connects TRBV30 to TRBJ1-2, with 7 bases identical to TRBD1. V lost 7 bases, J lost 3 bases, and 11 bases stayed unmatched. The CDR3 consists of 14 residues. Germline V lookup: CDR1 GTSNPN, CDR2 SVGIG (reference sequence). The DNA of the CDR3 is TGTGCCTCCTCCCAGGGGGTGAGCTACTATGGCTACACCTTC. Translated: CASSQGVSYYGYTF.

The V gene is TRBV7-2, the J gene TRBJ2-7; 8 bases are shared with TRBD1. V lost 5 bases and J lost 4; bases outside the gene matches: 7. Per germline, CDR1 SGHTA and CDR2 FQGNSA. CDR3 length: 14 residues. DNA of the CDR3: TGTGCCAGCAGCCAACGGACAGGGCAGTACGAGCAGTACTTC. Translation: CASSQRTGQYEQYF.

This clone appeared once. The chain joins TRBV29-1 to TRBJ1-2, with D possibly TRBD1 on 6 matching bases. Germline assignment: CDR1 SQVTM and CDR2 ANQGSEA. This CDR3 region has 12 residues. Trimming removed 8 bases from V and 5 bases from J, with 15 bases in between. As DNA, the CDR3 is TGCAGCTCGATGACAGGTTCTTATGGCTACACCTTC. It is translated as CSSMTGSYGYTF.

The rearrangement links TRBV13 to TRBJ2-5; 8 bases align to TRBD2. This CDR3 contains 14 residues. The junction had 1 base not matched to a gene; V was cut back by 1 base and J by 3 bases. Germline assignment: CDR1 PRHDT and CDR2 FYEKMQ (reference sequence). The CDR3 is CASSLAGGEETQYF. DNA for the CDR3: TGTGCCAGCAGCTTAGCGGGGGGGGAAGAGACCCAGTACTTC.

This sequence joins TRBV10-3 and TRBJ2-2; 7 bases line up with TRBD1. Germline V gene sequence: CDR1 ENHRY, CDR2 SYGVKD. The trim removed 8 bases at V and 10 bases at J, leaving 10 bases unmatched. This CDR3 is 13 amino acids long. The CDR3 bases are TGTGCCATCCAGGGCACAGGGGTGGAGGAGCTGTTTTTT. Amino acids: CAIQGTGVEELFF.

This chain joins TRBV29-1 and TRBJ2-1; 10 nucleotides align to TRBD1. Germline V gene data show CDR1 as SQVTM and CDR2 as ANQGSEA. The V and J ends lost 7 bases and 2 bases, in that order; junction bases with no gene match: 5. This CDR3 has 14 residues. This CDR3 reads CSGGGTGAYNEQFF. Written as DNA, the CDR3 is TGCAGCGGTGGGGGGACAGGGGCCTACAATGAGCAGTTCTTC.

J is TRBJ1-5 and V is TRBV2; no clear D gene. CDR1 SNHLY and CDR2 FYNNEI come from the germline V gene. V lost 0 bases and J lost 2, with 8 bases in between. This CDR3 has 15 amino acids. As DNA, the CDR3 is TGTGCCAGCAGTGAAGCGAATCGGGGCAATCAGCCCCAGCATTTT. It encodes CASSEANRGNQPQHF.